The T cell receptor (beta chain) described here comes from a study of T-cell memory formation after mild COVID-19. Overall study context: Largely donor-specific TCR clusters were found.

TCRdb reprocessed the 5' RACE reads with MiXCR, giving one entry per CDR3 protein. The top ten hold about a fifth of the sample, which has 340,000 or so distinct CDR3 sequences, 13% seen once. Study observations and caveats: Clones contracting over day 15 to 85 were CD4/CD8 balanced, with later expanders leaning CD4+. Still unconfirmed is whether the second-wave clones peaking on day 37 recognized SARS-CoV-2. Researchers found some responding clones in pre-infection memory, a sign that cross-reactive memory joined.

Losses at the gene ends were 0 bases for V and 7 bases for J; bases not matched to a gene: 3. CDR1 and CDR2 from the germline V gene are SEHNR and FQNEAQ (reference sequence). The CDR3 is made up of 15 amino acids. Regarding this clonotype: Its target is not known.

The sample comprised PBMCs or a T cell subset sorted from them (not recorded which). The TCR comes from a man between 18 and 29 years old who had mild COVID-19 (a few samples of this study predate the infection). Cell type and time point are not known. J is TRBJ2-2 and V is TRBV7-9; 9 nucleotides align to TRBD2. Here the CDR3 reads CASSLAAGGVGELFF. In DNA, the CDR3 is TGTGCCAGCAGCTTAGCAGCGGGGGGCGTCGGGGAGCTGTTTTTT.